This T cell receptor (beta chain) was observed in a study of blood T cell repertoires in COVID-19. About the study: Sample material is recorded as cDNA or gDNA derived from T cells, B-cell-depleted T cells, or PBMCs.

As regards this clone: An end of the junction does not agree with germline; a read error may underlie this.

In the original analysis: Reference gene primers were amplified, and this amplification served to estimate nucleated cell counts. Generated by immunoSEQ multiplex PCR, the TCRdb table keeps only in-frame clones and is missing some. The V and J calls and the clone size are those of that table, but D and trimming were determined from the DNA. In the table there are roughly 250,000 clones, 88% of which are singletons. This CDR3 has 16 amino acids. Germline CDR1 and CDR2: SGHRS and YFSETQ. Enrolled through a virtual design, the participants were between roughly 18 and 100 years of age and came from approximately 25 US areas. The study recruited exposed participants who had met a COVID-19 case within 2 weeks before entry.

The chain uses TRBV5-1 and TRBJ1-1, with TRBD1 matching 10 bases. This TCR was recovered from a woman in her thirties or forties who had been exposed to COVID-19. The sequencing input was PBMCs or T cells enriched from blood (not recorded which). This chain's CDR3 is CASSEGTGVRNTEAFF. The CDR3 region has the DNA TGTGCCAGCAGCGAGGGGACAGGGGTTAGGAACACTGAAGCTTTCTTT.